The source of this T cell receptor (beta chain) is a study of beta chain features in type 1 diabetes. Every isolated RNA sample was fully reverse transcribed, so sequencing captured expressed TCRB transcripts. The repertoire was sequenced with immunoSEQ multiplex PCR; TCRdb's copy has only in-frame clones and lacks some. This sample has 20,000 to 25,000 clones; roughly 56% occur once, and the top ten carry around 0.4%. Study outcomes and limitations: Among patients with Type 1 diabetes, TCRB CDR3s were moderately but significantly shorter in every one of the four CD4+ subsets. Naive, central memory and Treg TCRB repertoires seemed to resemble each other more closely in patients than they did in healthy donors.

Notes on this clone: Its antigen is as yet unknown.

Trimming removed 0 bases from V and 1 base from J, with 10 bases in between. Looked up from germline, CDR1 is KGHSH and CDR2 is LQKENI. The CDR3 totals 16 residues. The sample taken for sequencing was stem cell memory CD4+ T cells from blood. The receptor was isolated from a man aged 18-30 years with type 1 diabetes. The chain combines TRBV18 with TRBJ2-1; a possible D gene is TRBD1 (5 bases). The CDR3 nucleotides read TGTGCCAGCTCACCACCGCAGGGTGGATCCTACAATGAGCAGTTCTTC. Encoded protein: CASSPPQGGSYNEQFF.